Each of the 27 T cell receptor beta chains below was sequenced from the same sample in a study of OX40 agonist ivuxolimab in advanced cancers. Measured with immunoSEQ multiplex PCR; TCRdb has only the in-frame clones, and not every one. The sample carries 40,000 or so clones, 75% to 85% recorded once. The material sequenced was CD4+ or CD8+ T cells sorted from blood, taken in a trial of the OX40 agonist ivuxolimab. Receptors were obtained from an adult with an advanced solid tumor such as melanoma, head and neck, liver or kidney cancer.

This clone has just a few counts. V usage is TRBV5-4 and J usage is TRBJ1-2; tentatively, D is TRBD1 (6 bases). This CDR3 is built from 15 residues. Germline V CDR1 and CDR2: SGHNT, YYREEE (reference sequence). Deletions cut 0 bases from V and 4 bases from J, with 13 bases between. CDR3 nucleotides: TGTGCCAGCAGCTTGGGTGGGGGGGCAAGCTATGGCTACACCTTC. Translated, it gives CASSLGGGASYGYTF.

The gene calls are TRBV7-8 and TRBJ2-7; D may match TRBD1 or TRBD2 (5 bases each). CDR3 length: 14 residues. The V gene's germline CDR1 is SGHVS and CDR2 FQNEAQ. V dropped 10 bases and J dropped 4 bases, with 20 bases sitting between them. CDR3 amino acids: CATRDRPAPYEQYF. CDR3 nucleotide sequence: TGTGCCACTCGGGACCGCCCCGCACCTTACGAGCAGTACTTC.

The rearrangement joins TRBV14 to TRBJ2-7; weak D call: TRBD1 (6 bases). The CDR3 totals 14 residues. V was trimmed by 4 bases and J by 0 bases, leaving 10 bases between them. The germline V gene encodes CDR1 SGHDN and CDR2 FVKESK. The CDR3 is CASSPRTVSYEQYF. The CDR3 bases are TGTGCCAGCAGCCCAAGGACAGTCTCCTACGAGCAGTACTTC.

The gene calls are TRBV28 and TRBJ2-2; D possibly corresponds to TRBD2 (5 bases). The CDR3 spans 15 residues. The germline CDR1 and CDR2 sequences are MDHEN and SYDVKM. Trimming pared 2 bases from V and 5 bases from J, leaving 12 bases between. The CDR3 region has the DNA TGTGCCAGCAGTTTAGGTGGGAGCCGAACCGGGGAGCTGTTTTTT. It yields the protein CASSLGGSRTGELFF.

There are a few counts of this clone. The V gene is TRBV5-6, the J gene TRBJ1-5; no reliable D call. Trimming shortened V by 3 bases and J by 0 bases, and 7 bases separated the two germline ends. CDR1 and CDR2 (germline): SGHDT, YYEEEE. The CDR3 contains 14 residues. CDR3 DNA sequence: TGTGCCAGCAGCTCGGGCTATAGCAATCAGCCCCAGCATTTT. Amino acid sequence: CASSSGYSNQPQHF.

This chain uses TRBV28 with TRBJ1-5; D is possibly TRBD1 (5 bases). The V gene lost 7 bases and the J gene lost 5 bases, with 15 bases spanning the gap. Germline V lookup: CDR1 MDHEN, CDR2 SYDVKM. This CDR3 is 14 amino acids long. CDR3 sequence reads: CASNPGAFDQPQHF. The CDR3 bases are TGTGCCAGCAATCCCGGGGCATTCGATCAGCCCCAGCATTTT.

This chain links TRBV11-3 with TRBJ2-7; D might be TRBD2 (5 bases). V was clipped by 1 base and J by 2 bases, with 15 bases between them. Germline assignment: CDR1 SGHNT and CDR2 YENEEA. The CDR3 extends over 16 amino acids. CDR3 nucleotides: TGTGCCAGCAGCTTAGGTTTGGCTAGCATAACCTACGAGCAGTACTTC. It specifies CASSLGLASITYEQYF.

CDR3 region: CASSLGQGIVYTQYF. CDR3 DNA: TGTGCCAGCAGCTTAGGACAGGGGATTGTATATACGCAGTATTTT. The chain carries TRBV11-2 and TRBJ2-3; 8 bases fit TRBD1. V trimming: 1 base; J trimming: 7 bases; junction bases outside the gene matches: 7. The CDR3 contains 15 residues. CDR1 and CDR2 from the germline V gene are SGHAT and FQNNGV. The full variable domain, its missing parts supplied by reference TRBV11-2 and TRBJ2-3, is EAGVAQSPRYKIIEKRQSVAFWCNPISGHATLYWYQQILGQGPKLLIQFQNNGVVDDSQLPKDRFSAERLKGVDSTLKIQPAKLEDSAVYLCASSLGQGIVYTQYFGPGTRLTVL.

In regard to this clone: In the same sample, other DNA sequences code for this CDR3. V is TRBV7-3 and J is TRBJ1-5; 8 positions agree with TRBD1. V was pared by 2 bases and J by 6 bases, with 3 bases of the junction left unmatched. This CDR3 contains 14 residues. Germline V gene data show CDR1 as SGHTA and CDR2 as FQGTGA. CDR3 DNA sequence: TGTGCCAGCAGCTTAGCAGGGGGCGGTCAGCCCCAGCATTTT. Its translation is CASSLAGGGQPQHF.

The rearrangement uses TRBV7-2 and TRBJ1-6; tentative D call: TRBD1 (5 bases). V was trimmed by 1 base and J by 4 bases, leaving 14 bases between them. CDR3 length: 17 residues. Germline loops: CDR1 SGHTA, CDR2 FQGNSA. The CDR3 is CASSLERAGRYNSPLHF. The CDR3 nucleotides are TGTGCCAGCAGCTTAGAAAGGGCAGGGAGATATAATTCACCCCTCCACTTT. Based on the CDR3 plus reference TRBV7-2 and TRBJ1-6, the full variable domain is GAGVSQSPSNKVTEKGKDVELRCDPISGHTALYWYRQSLGQGLEFLIYFQGNSAPDKSGLPSDRFSAERTGGSVSTLTIQRTQQEDSAVYLCASSLERAGRYNSPLHFGNGTRLTVT.

This rearrangement joins TRBV2 to TRBJ1-5, with a possible D match to TRBD1 (6 bases). The CDR3 contains 14 residues. Trimming removed 7 bases from V and 3 bases from J, with 13 bases in between. Germline CDR1 is SNHLY and CDR2 is FYNNEI. The CDR3 here is CASMAGGNNQPQHF. In nucleotides, the CDR3 is TGTGCCAGCATGGCGGGGGGCAACAATCAGCCCCAGCATTTT.

The chain employs TRBV10-3 and TRBJ1-6; D is unclear. V was trimmed by 6 bases and J by 0 bases, leaving 6 bases between them. Germline CDR1 and CDR2: ENHRY and SYGVKD. CDR3 length: 14 residues. In DNA, the CDR3 is TGTGCCATCAGCCCCGGCTCCTATAATTCACCCCTCCACTTT. It codes for CAISPGSYNSPLHF.

The chain recombines TRBV28 with TRBJ2-5; possibly TRBD2 for D (6 bases). Trimming pared 1 base from V and 5 bases from J, leaving 11 bases between. The CDR3 loop spans 14 amino acids. Looked up from germline, CDR1 is MDHEN and CDR2 is SYDVKM. Here the CDR3 DNA reads TGTGCCAGCAGTTTATTGGTGGGAGGTGAGACCCAGTACTTC. Translation: CASSLLVGGETQYF.

The chain joins TRBV11-2 to TRBJ2-5; D unclear. The J call is in doubt because the DNA end fits TRBJ2-7 better. The germline V gene has CDR1 SGHAT and CDR2 FQNNGV. The CDR3 covers 12 residues. CDR3 loop: CASSPHGYEQYF. The DNA for the CDR3 is TGTGCCAGCAGCCCCCACGGTTACGAGCAGTACTTC.

CDR3 amino acids: CASRTPTVNTEAFF. For the CDR3, the DNA is TGTGCCAGCAGGACCCCGACAGTGAACACTGAAGCTTTCTTT. The chain uses TRBV28 and TRBJ1-1, with D possibly being TRBD1 (5 bases). Deletions cut 6 bases from V and 0 bases from J, with 11 bases between. In germline, CDR1 is MDHEN, CDR2 SYDVKM. The CDR3 covers 14 residues.

This clone appeared once. This chain connects TRBV4-1 to TRBJ2-7; 8 nucleotides line up with TRBD2. The CDR3 loop spans 18 amino acids. V dropped 5 bases and J dropped 6; count of bases not matched to a gene: 21. Germline CDR1 and CDR2: MGHRA and YSYEKL. The CDR3 DNA follows: TGCGCCAGCAGCGAGAACGATGGAGCCGGGACTAGAACCTCCGAGCAGTACTTC. It translates to CASSENDGAGTRTSEQYF.

The genes are TRBV2 and TRBJ2-3; D call uncertain. Trimming took off 4 bases at V and 4 bases at J, with 9 bases between the two ends. Per germline, CDR1 SNHLY and CDR2 FYNNEI. This CDR3 region has 13 residues. CDR3 coding DNA: TGTGCCAGCAGTGTTCTTACGTCAGATACGCAGTATTTT. The encoded protein is CASSVLTSDTQYF.

In regard to this clone: The junction departs from the called germline gene at one end, perhaps through a read error. The rearrangement joins TRBV2 to TRBJ2-7; 10 nucleotides align to TRBD1. The CDR3 is 15 residues long. The germline gives CDR1 SNHLY, CDR2 FYNNEI. The CDR3 loop is CASREDRGPSYEQYF. The DNA for the CDR3 is TGTGCCAGCAGGGAAGACAGGGGGCCGTCCTACGAGCAGTACTTC.

The chain recombines TRBV10-3 with TRBJ2-7; 8 bases map to TRBD2. CDR3 size: 13 residues. Per the germline V gene, CDR1 is ENHRY and CDR2 is SYGVKD. V trimming: 10 bases; J trimming: 2 bases; junction bases outside the gene matches: 7. The CDR3 region is CATARGGPYEQYF. The CDR3 DNA follows: TGTGCCACCGCTCGGGGGGGTCCCTACGAGCAGTACTTC.

This clone was seen more than once but under ten times. V and J are TRBV6-5 and TRBJ2-5, with 7 bases lining up with TRBD2. Germline values: CDR1 MNHEY, CDR2 SVGAGI. The CDR3 totals 14 residues. V lost 2 bases and J lost 0; bases outside the gene matches: 0. In DNA, the CDR3 is TGTGCCAGCAGTTACGGGGGGGACCAAGAGACCCAGTACTTC. Residues: CASSYGGDQETQYF.

The CDR3 coding sequence is TGTGCCAGCAGCGTCTCACACAACTTCGATAATTCACCCCTCCACTTT. As protein: CASSVSHNFDNSPLHF. The chain couples TRBV9 to TRBJ1-6; D call uncertain. The V end was cut by 2 bases, the J end by 5 bases, with 14 bases between. CDR3 length: 16 residues. Germline-derived CDR1 and CDR2 are SGDLS and YYNGEE.

This chain links TRBV5-1 with TRBJ1-1; the D is unclear. Trimming took off 6 bases at V and 3 bases at J, with 6 bases between the two ends. Germline V lookup: CDR1 SGHRS, CDR2 YFSETQ. The CDR3 covers 11 residues. CDR3: CASKYDTEAFF. DNA for the CDR3: TGCGCCAGCAAGTACGACACTGAAGCTTTCTTT.

A word on this clone: An end of the junction does not agree with germline; a read error may underlie this. V usage is TRBV18 and J usage is TRBJ2-7, with D tentatively TRBD1 (6 bases). The V gene's germline CDR1 is KGHSH and CDR2 LQKENI. The length of the CDR3 is 15 residues. Written as DNA, the CDR3 is TGTGCCAGCTCACTAGACAGGATAGCCTCCTACGGGCAGTACTTC. Translated, it gives CASSLDRIASYGQYF. Full variable domain (rest looked up from reference TRBV18 and TRBJ2-7): NAGVMQNPRHLVRRRGQEARLRCSPMKGHSHVYWYRQLPEEGLKFMVYLQKENIIDESGMPKERFSAEFPKEGPSILRIQQVVRGDSAAYFCASSLDRIASYGQYFGPGTRLTVT.

This chain uses TRBV6-5 with TRBJ1-2; 7 nucleotides agree with TRBD1. Trimming removed 6 bases from V and 2 bases from J; junction bases left unmatched: 9. This CDR3 region has 15 residues. CDR1 and CDR2 (germline): MNHEY, SVGAGI. This chain's CDR3 is CASSLNSQGNYGYTF. Here the CDR3 DNA reads TGTGCCAGCAGCCTAAACTCACAGGGGAACTATGGCTACACCTTC.

This chain joins TRBV5-5 and TRBJ2-3; D is unclear. V dropped 4 bases and J dropped 4 bases, with 13 bases sitting between them. The CDR3 totals 14 residues. Germline CDR1 is SGHKS and CDR2 is YYEKEE (reference sequence). The CDR3 loop is CASSPARRADTQYF. The DNA of the CDR3 is TGTGCCAGCAGCCCCGCAAGAAGAGCAGATACGCAGTATTTT.

This sequence joins TRBV6-1 and TRBJ2-1; D gene uncertain. Germline V gene lookup returns CDR1 MNHNS and CDR2 SASEGT. V shed 6 bases and J shed 4 bases, with 7 bases lying between them. The CDR3 is made up of 12 amino acids. Here the CDR3 reads CASREKYNEQFF. CDR3 nucleotides: TGTGCCAGCAGGGAAAAGTACAATGAGCAGTTCTTC.

This clone was recorded a few times. The V gene is TRBV4-1, the J gene TRBJ1-2; TRBD1 might be the D (5 bases). CDR3 length equals 15 residues. Germline values: CDR1 MGHRA, CDR2 YSYEKL. V lost 0 bases to trimming and J lost 7 bases, with 15 bases between them. The DNA of the CDR3 is TGCGCCAGCAGCCAAGATACTCGGGGGAGGGGTGGCTACACCTTC. It specifies CASSQDTRGRGGYTF.